Below, one T cell receptor beta chain is given with its context. What antigen it recognizes has not been identified. Base qualities are not recorded, but no much larger clone differs from it by a single base. The source of the sample is a study of response to subunit inactivated influenza vaccine (dated by TCRdb to the late 2010s). About the full investigation: To follow how T cells responded to a trivalent subunit inactivated influenza vaccine, the researchers relied on deep quantitative profiling of the T cell receptor repertoire.

From the cysteine through the phenylalanine, the CDR3 covers 14 amino acids. This entry keeps only the CDR3 DNA: 42 bases, framed from base 1. For this chain, trimming is 4 bases at the V end and 7 bases at the J end, and the number of junction bases without a gene match is 3. The germline V gene specifies LGHNA as CDR1 and YNFKEQ as CDR2. What the work shows at the level of the full study, not this receptor alone: The authors proposed that each seasonal influenza vaccination may bring in only a limited number of new T cells.

Library prep was done by RT-PCR. For sequencing, an Illumina HiSeq 2500 was employed. TCRdb passed the public sequencing reads through fastp at Q25 and MiXCR, retaining productive beta sequences. Merged by CDR3 protein, the rows form single entries marked with the most common genes and DNA. The sample yields hundreds of thousands of distinct CDR3 sequences; about 25% were counted once. Of the sample, 1.5% to 2% falls within the top ten clones. The material was CD4+ T cells sorted from PBMCs, obtained 5 days after vaccination. The source is a man aged 45 to 65 who received an inactivated influenza vaccine. Donor details come from another sample of the same person, matched by shared clones. The V and J genes are TRBV4-2 and TRBJ1-4, and 10 junctional nucleotides match TRBD1. The DNA reads TGTGCCAGCAGCCTGGGACAGGGGACTGAAAAACTGTTTTTT. Translation gives CASSLGQGTEKLFF.